Reported below is one TCR beta chain. These data are taken from a study of OX40 agonist ivuxolimab in advanced cancers. Study-level information: Patients were dosed intravenously with ivuxolimab at 0.01 to 10 mg/kg every 2 weeks. Eligibility admitted prior anti-PD-1, anti-PD-L1 or anti-CTLA-4 therapy; 35% to 40% had some.

Germline lookup yields CDR1 MGHRA and CDR2 YSYEKL. V lost 1 base and J lost 0; bases outside the gene matches: 12. This CDR3 has 20 amino acids. Generated by immunoSEQ multiplex PCR, the TCRdb table keeps only in-frame clones and is missing some. The sample has 60,000 to 85,000 clones, around 89% seen once; the top ten hold around 4.1%. Sequencing was performed on CD4+ or CD8+ T cells sorted from blood, taken in a trial of the OX40 agonist ivuxolimab. This clonotype was obtained from an adult with an advanced solid tumor such as melanoma, head and neck, liver or kidney cancer. The chain employs TRBV4-1 and TRBJ2-7, with 13 bases fitting TRBD2. The CDR3 reads CASSQALGGLAGNSSYEQYF. DNA for the CDR3: TGCGCCAGCAGCCAAGCCCTGGGGGGACTAGCGGGAAACAGCTCCTACGAGCAGTACTTC.